The T cell receptor beta chain described here comes from a study of CD8+CD57+ T cells in acquired aplastic anemia (dated by TCRdb to 2016 to 2019). General notes on the study: On average, sorted CD4+ and CD8+ cells yielded about 3 ug of extracted DNA, with a range of about 0.17 to 27.4 ug. CD8+CD57+ expansion was defined as frequency above the mean frequency observed in healthy subjects. Study-wide findings and limitations: Between patients and healthy controls, no significant difference in CD8+ Simpson's diversity was found (P=0.060). Approximately 31 CD8+ CDR3 sequences were found in both patients and controls but appeared to be highly expressed in patients and within the immunodominant clones of the patients.

This clonotype has a handful of counts. Its antigen is not yet known. No base quality values were provided; no much bigger clone lies one nucleotide off. Flow cytometry had shown CD8+CD57+ cell expansion in the patients selected for sequencing. Every patient had a diagnosis of severe acquired aplastic anemia based on International Study of Aplastic Anemia and Agranulocytosis and Camitta criteria. No patient had received any therapy when blood was sampled. In this study, sorted CD4+ and CD8+ T cells from the blood of healthy subjects and of severe aplastic anemia patients had their TCR repertoires deep-sequenced. Patients were enrolled under clinicaltrials.gov protocols 00001620, 01623167, 00001397, 00071045, 00081523 and 00961064 in the USA. Ficoll-Paque density gradient centrifugation was used to isolate peripheral blood mononuclear cells. Before DNA extraction, CD4+ and CD8+ T cells were sorted by FACS or by magnetic beads.

Genomic DNA was used as template for profiling of TCR beta VDJ combinations and CDR3 sequences. An Illumina HiSeq 2000 was the platform used for TCR repertoire sequencing. Under the source paper's analysis protocol: Repertoire assessment relied on Simpson's diversity index, CDR3 size and DJ length profiles, and TRBV/TRBJ rearrangement plots. The most abundant DNA sequence in the deep sequencing data was taken as the immunodominant clone. CDR3 amino acid sequences were screened for sharing across subjects and compared with published repertoires and the VDJdb database. TCRdb handled the public reads itself, with Q25 trimming in fastp and clone calling in MiXCR, and kept productive beta chains. For every CDR3 protein sequence, its rows merge into one entry that carries the most common genes and DNA. These V and J calls rely on TCRdb rather than the paper's analysis. A total of hundreds of thousands of distinct CDR3 sequences appear in this sample, around 30% of them only once. Nearly 0.85% of the sample belongs to the ten largest clones.

The CDR3 covers 14 residues, taking in both the cysteine and the phenylalanine. Kept here is only the CDR3 DNA, which spans 42 bases and is read in frame from base 1. Taken from the germline V gene, the CDR1 and CDR2 loops are SGHRS and YFSETQ. The V end loses 1 base and the J end loses 0 bases, and a stretch of 7 bases separates them. The chain was built from TRBV5-1 and TRBJ1-2; no D gene can be assigned with confidence. The source of this sequence is a human donor with aplastic anemia. Sequenced sample: sorted CD4+, CD8+, or CD8+CD57+ T cells (not recorded which) from PBMCs. The DNA sequence is TGCGCCAGCAGCTTGCAGGAACCTAACTATGGCTACACCTTC. This gives the protein CASSLQEPNYGYTF.